The subject of this entry is one T cell receptor beta chain. This clonotype was counted only a few times. Its binding antigen is unknown. No quality values exist for individual bases; no much larger clone is one base distant. The library came from 5' RACE. TCRdb records Illumina HiSeq 2500 as the sequencer. A second PCR of roughly 6 to 12 cycles was performed with a sample-barcoded 5' primer and a J-beta primer mix. A unique molecular identifier was introduced onto each TCR beta cDNA molecule by a template-switch 5' adaptor carrying 12 random nucleotides. Each sample yielded at least 3 million CDR3-containing paired-end reads. All of the RNA was converted into first-strand cDNA using the Mint cDNA synthesis kit, with a TRBC-specific oligonucleotide serving as the primer. Following uracil-DNA glycosylase treatment, a first 18-cycle PCR with universal primers M1SS and BC2_uni_R was performed on all cDNA. The original methods were these. For normalization, 1 million high-quality reads, each with a distinct molecular identifier, were randomly selected from each sample. Reads sharing molecular identifiers were discarded rather than binned into consensus sequences. MiTCR, set to a Q25 quality threshold and the strictest error-elimination algorithm, was used for CDR3 identification, clonotype clustering and error correction. A nonparametric unseen species model using Euler transformation provided a lower-bound estimate of total TCR beta diversity. TCRdb ran its own pipeline on the public reads, namely fastp trimming at Q25 and MiXCR clone calling, and kept in-frame beta chains. Identical CDR3 protein sequences are pooled into one entry, listed with their most common genes and DNA. TCRdb's processing, not the authors', yielded these V and J calls. The sample records 760,000 or so distinct CDR3 sequences, around 25% of which are singletons. Together, the top ten hold roughly 9% of the sample.

Systemically healthy Caucasian individuals from Russia, some 36 in total and aged roughly 6 to 90 years, were included as donors. About 10 milliliters of peripheral blood were collected from each donor into EDTA-treated Vacutainer tubes. Ficoll-Paque density-gradient centrifugation was used to isolate PBMCs, with at least 6 million obtained per sample. Trizol reagent was used to extract total RNA from PBMCs, with at least 6 micrograms per sample. For every donor, an aliquot of PBMCs went through flow cytometry to measure the percentages of naive CD45RAhigh/CD27high T cells. This specimen comes from a study of blood T cells in healthy people across ages (dated by TCRdb to 2014 to 2015). Regarding the study in general: Template switching captured roughly one uniquely barcoded TCR beta cDNA molecule per two T cells in model experiments. The study analyzed two additional independent replicas of 1 million unique cDNA reads from the same blood draw for two donors, one aged 18 to 29 and one aged 80 or older. Age-related changes in TCR beta repertoire diversity were measured in the study by deep sequencing normalized with unique cDNA molecular identifiers. The donors were divided into four age groups: young (average around 16 years), middle-aged (about 39), aged (approximately 64) and long-lived (82).

The CDR3 contains 15 residues, cysteine and phenylalanine counted. Of the read, only the CDR3 DNA is kept; its 45 bases are in frame from base 1. A distance of 16 bases separates the germline ends of V and J, which lose 5 bases and 5 bases respectively. The investigation overall reported the following: The CMV infection status of donors was not known, potentially confounding age-related changes in expanded clonotypes. Estimates of total diversity based on one million sequenced T cells were considered lower bounds and underestimates. Since profiling was done on bulk unsorted PBMCs, naive and antigen-experienced compartments could not be conclusively compared. As age increased, observed TCR beta diversity per million T cells dropped in a roughly linear way, and a significant reduction was already evident by age roughly 36. Compared with the aged group, the long-lived group had more naive CD4+ T cells, fewer expanded clones and increased TCR diversity, a pattern suggesting age selection. The percentage of naive T cells measured by flow cytometry correlated strongly with observed TCR beta diversity.

This sample was also put to use in a study of T cells of mothers and their children. The second investigation adds: Nine systemically healthy Caucasian individuals, comprising three mothers and their six children, were included as donors. cDNA synthesis consumed the entire amount of extracted RNA, loaded at about 1.5 ug RNA in each 15 ul reaction. In the second PCR, the M1S primer added sample barcodes and 2-4 random nucleotides. Over 8 million TCR beta CDR3 reads were obtained for each mother, and approximately 3 million reads were obtained for each child. Thymic selection similarly shapes TCR recombination output in related and unrelated pairs, with minor effect from inherited differences. Normalized repertoire overlap was always found to be slightly, but never significantly, higher in related mother-child pairs than in unrelated mother-child pairs. No persistent microchimeric T cell clones were found, with a detection sensitivity of approximately 100 clones per million clonotypes. To look for features that set related mother-child pairs apart from unrelated individuals, the researchers ran deep NGS to compare the TCR beta repertoires of mothers and children. Mothers averaged about 40 +/- 4 years of age and children averaged around 10 +/- 4 years. After adapter ligation with NEBNext reagents, the libraries were sequenced on Illumina HiSeq 2000 with 100+100 nt paired-end reads. Mother and child libraries were prepared a month apart and sequenced in separate runs to prevent cross-contamination. For each donor, between 500,000 and 2,000,000 distinct TCR beta clonotypes were identified. Naive TCR beta clonotypes were estimated from low-frequency clonotypes matched to each donor's FACS-determined naive share, without sorting.

The source of this sequence is a boy between 10 and 17 years old in good health. Material: blood. This chain is built from TRBV12-3 or TRBV12-4 and TRBJ1-5; TRBD1 might be the D gene, on 5 matching bases. The nucleotide sequence is given as TGTGCCAGCAGTCCAGTGGGGGGTTCGGATCAGCCCCAGCATTTT. The translation is CASSPVGGSDQPQHF.